The 26 T cell receptor beta chains below were found in one sample sequenced in a study of cytomegalovirus exposure and HLA in healthy donors. The study ran its PCR with 60 Vbeta and 13 Jbeta primers. Sequencing used immunoSEQ multiplex PCR; TCRdb keeps in-frame clones, though not all of them. The sample lists approximately 280,000 clones, 70% to 90% occurring once. What was sequenced was PBMCs. The origin of the receptors is a middle-aged man in good health and CMV-seropositive.

This chain uses TRBV6-5 with TRBJ2-5; no clear D gene. Trimming shortened V by 4 bases and J by 1 base, and 7 bases separated the two germline ends. CDR3 length: 13 amino acids. Germline V gene sequence: CDR1 MNHEY, CDR2 SVGAGI. CDR3 region: CASSLYSQETQYF. CDR3 nucleotide sequence: TGTGCCAGCAGTTTGTATAGCCAAGAGACCCAGTACTTC.

The chain links TRBV10-3 to TRBJ1-1; tentatively, D is TRBD1 (5 bases). CDR1 is ENHRY and CDR2 is SYGVKD in the germline V gene. CDR3 length equals 15 residues. Trimming took off 7 bases at V and 1 base at J, with 16 bases between the two ends. This CDR3 is CAIKGGDWGNTEAFF. CDR3 DNA: TGTGCCATCAAAGGCGGGGACTGGGGGAACACTGAAGCTTTCTTT.

This clone appeared once. The gene calls are TRBV27 and TRBJ2-7; 7 nucleotides agree with TRBD1. The CDR3 is 13 residues long. CDR1 is MNHEY and CDR2 is SMNVEV in the germline V gene (reference sequence). V lost 6 bases to trimming and J lost 4 bases; unmatched junction nucleotides: 6. Here the CDR3 DNA reads TGTGCCAGCAGAACCGGGACAGCATACGAGCAGTACTTC. Protein sequence: CASRTGTAYEQYF.

This clone is a singleton in its sample. The chain combines TRBV19 with TRBJ2-7; a weak D match, TRBD2 (6 bases). V was cut by 3 bases and J by 1 base, with 13 bases left in between. This CDR3 has 15 amino acids. Germline CDR1 reads LNHDA; CDR2 reads SQIVND (reference sequence). CDR3 bases: TGTGCCAGTAGTATTGCCGGGGGAGGATCCTACGAGCAGTACTTC. Amino acid sequence: CASSIAGGGSYEQYF.

The gene calls are TRBV7-6 and TRBJ2-7; 8 nucleotides align to TRBD2. Unmatched junction bases numbered 11, after V lost 5 bases and J lost 5 bases. Germline-derived CDR1 and CDR2 are SGHVS and FNYEAQ. This CDR3 region has 15 residues. The CDR3 region is CASSPRVAGYDEQYF. The CDR3 DNA reads as TGTGCCAGCAGCCCCCGGGTAGCGGGATACGACGAGCAGTACTTC.

Only one count was recorded for this clone. The CDR3 DNA follows: TGTGCCAGCAGTTTACAACTAGCGGGAGGGCAAGAGACCCAGTACTTC. Its translation is CASSLQLAGGQETQYF. The chain uses TRBV28 and TRBJ2-5; 13 bases match TRBD2. CDR1 MDHEN and CDR2 SYDVKM come from the germline V gene. Losses at the gene ends were 2 bases for V and 2 bases for J; bases not matched to a gene: 2. CDR3 length: 16 residues.

The CDR3 sequence is CASSFPSGGDRSGANVLTF. The CDR3 DNA reads TGCGCCAGCAGCTTCCCCTCAGGGGGCGACCGGTCTGGGGCCAACGTCCTGACTTTC. This chain connects TRBV5-1 to TRBJ2-6, with 8 bases matching TRBD1. V lost 2 bases, J lost 1 base, and 11 bases stayed unmatched. The CDR3 contains 19 residues. Germline V lookup: CDR1 SGHRS, CDR2 YFSETQ.

This clone was seen a handful of times. This chain connects TRBV7-3 to TRBJ2-7, with D perhaps TRBD2 (6 bases). CDR3 length: 15 amino acids. The germline V gene has CDR1 SGHTA and CDR2 FQGTGA. Between the trimmed V and J ends, which lost 8 bases and 4 bases, there was a span of 21 bases. In DNA, the CDR3 is TGTGCCAGCGCCCCTTCGGGGACTTCCTTTTACGAGCAGTACTTC. Translating it yields CASAPSGTSFYEQYF.

CDR3 sequence: CASSLVAGSTDTQYF. The CDR3 coding sequence is TGTGCCAGCAGTTTAGTGGCAGGGAGCACAGATACGCAGTATTTT. The chain uses TRBV6-5 and TRBJ2-3; a weak D match, TRBD1 (5 bases). This CDR3 is built from 15 residues. Germline CDR1 reads MNHEY; CDR2 reads SVGAGI. V dropped 4 bases and J dropped 0 bases, with 11 bases sitting between them.

This clone was seen a handful of times. J is TRBJ2-3 and V is TRBV19; D may be TRBD1 (6 bases). Trimming removed 5 bases from V and 2 bases from J, with 11 bases in between. Germline lookup yields CDR1 LNHDA and CDR2 SQIVND (reference sequence). The CDR3 spans 14 residues. The CDR3 loop is CASSDQGYTDTQYF. The CDR3 DNA sequence: TGTGCCAGTAGTGACCAGGGGTACACAGATACGCAGTATTTT.

The chain couples TRBV5-1 to TRBJ2-2; TRBD2 matches at 10 bases. The CDR3 has 17 residues. V lost 6 bases to trimming and J lost 4 bases; unmatched junction nucleotides: 12. CDR1 is SGHRS, CDR2 YFSETQ, per germline. CDR3 DNA: TGCGCCAGCAATCTCCTAGCGGGAGTAGGTAGCACCGGGGAGCTGTTTTTT. It codes for CASNLLAGVGSTGELFF.

This clone has just a few counts. The CDR3 DNA reads as TGTGCCAGCTTCCAGGAGGGGAATTCACCCCTCCACTTT. It specifies CASFQEGNSPLHF. The chain uses TRBV7-2 and TRBJ1-6, with a tentative D call TRBD1 (5 bases). CDR3 size: 13 residues. V was clipped by 8 bases and J by 7 bases, with 12 bases between them. Germline V gene data show CDR1 as SGHTA and CDR2 as FQGNSA. Variable domain in full (rest from reference TRBV7-2 and TRBJ1-6): GAGVSQSPSNKVTEKGKDVELRCDPISGHTALYWYRQSLGQGLEFLIYFQGNSAPDKSGLPSDRFSAERTGGSVSTLTIQRTQQEDSAVYLCASFQEGNSPLHFGNGTRLTVT.

CDR3 amino acids: CASLQGGGGYTF. The CDR3 region has the DNA TGTGCCAGCTTACAGGGCGGGGGTGGCTACACCTTC. The V and J genes are TRBV7-2 and TRBJ1-2; a weak D match, TRBD1 (6 bases). This CDR3 has 12 amino acids. Trimming cost V 8 bases and J 7 bases, with 14 bases left between them. Germline V gene sequence: CDR1 SGHTA, CDR2 FQGNSA.

The chain couples TRBV28 to TRBJ1-6; perhaps TRBD1 as D (5 bases). Germline CDR1 is MDHEN and CDR2 is SYDVKM. With 2 bases removed from V and 10 bases from J, the gap between germline ends came to 12 bases. The length of the CDR3 is 14 residues. The CDR3 DNA follows: TGTGCCAGCAGTTTAGGTCAGGGAAGCTCACCCCTCCACTTT. Encoded protein: CASSLGQGSSPLHF.

In regard to this clone: The germline gene is not matched at one end of the junction; a read error may be the cause. This chain joins TRBV7-9 and TRBJ1-1, with D uncertain. The V gene's germline CDR1 is SEHNR and CDR2 FQNEAQ (reference sequence). The CDR3 covers 17 residues. The CDR3, as DNA: TGTTCCAGCAGCTTAGTACTAGGGCAGGAGTTAGACACTGAAGCTTTCTTT. Amino acids: CSSSLVLGQELDTEAFF. The whole variable domain, remainder taken from reference TRBV7-9 and TRBJ1-1, is DTGVSQNPRHKITKRGQNVTFRCDPISEHNRLYWYRQTLGQGPEFLTYFQNEAQLEKSRLLSDRFSAERPKGSFSTLEIQRTEQGDSAMYLCSSSLVLGQELDTEAFFGQGTRLTVV.

V is TRBV5-6 and J is TRBJ2-1, with D unclear. The CDR3 is made up of 16 amino acids. V was trimmed by 0 bases and J by 0 bases, leaving 10 bases between them. Germline V CDR1 and CDR2: SGHDT, YYEEEE. This chain's CDR3 is CASSLAPRISYNEQFF. The CDR3, as DNA: TGTGCCAGCAGCTTGGCCCCCAGGATCTCCTACAATGAGCAGTTCTTC.

The chain uses TRBV13 and TRBJ2-1, with D maybe TRBD2 (6 bases). The germline V gene has CDR1 PRHDT and CDR2 FYEKMQ (reference sequence). Trimming cost V 1 base and J 4 bases, with 11 bases left between them. This CDR3 region has 15 residues. The CDR3 region has the DNA TGTGCCAGCAGCTTAGACGGGAGCGGGTACAATGAGCAGTTCTTC. Translating it yields CASSLDGSGYNEQFF.

The chain is built from TRBV4-2 and TRBJ2-3; D is ambiguous. The germline V and J ends were trimmed by 3 bases and 1 base, with 23 bases remaining between them. CDR1 is LGHNA, CDR2 YNFKEQ, per germline. There are 19 residues in the CDR3. Written as DNA, the CDR3 is TGTGCCAGCAGCCACGGTTCTGCGAGAGTGATGATCGGCACAGATACGCAGTATTTT. It codes for CASSHGSARVMIGTDTQYF.

The chain joins TRBV15 to TRBJ1-1, with a tentative D call TRBD1 (5 bases). This CDR3 has 14 amino acids. V was clipped by 1 base and J by 5 bases, with 11 bases between them. Looked up from germline, CDR1 is LNHNV and CDR2 is YYDKDF (reference sequence). CDR3 sequence reads: CATSRVSAGTEAFF. CDR3 coding DNA: TGTGCCACCAGCAGAGTTTCGGCAGGGACTGAAGCTTTCTTT.

The V gene is TRBV4-1, the J gene TRBJ1-1, with 7 bases identical to TRBD1. Trimming at V came to 3 bases and at J to 3 bases, leaving 7 bases not matched to a gene. This CDR3 has 15 residues. Germline assignment: CDR1 MGHRA and CDR2 YSYEKL. CDR3 residues: CASSQIQGLDTEAFF. As DNA, the CDR3 is TGCGCCAGCAGCCAGATACAGGGGTTGGACACTGAAGCTTTCTTT.

This clone was observed a single time. The chain carries TRBV29-1 and TRBJ1-1; 9 bases are a match to TRBD1. With V trimmed by 8 bases and J by 0 bases, 4 bases remained unmatched. Germline loops: CDR1 SQVTM, CDR2 ANQGSEA. The CDR3 has 13 residues. CDR3 sequence (DNA): TGCAGCACCTGGACAGGGGTGAACACTGAAGCTTTCTTT. Translated: CSTWTGVNTEAFF.

The chain recombines TRBV6-5 with TRBJ2-7; a weak D match, TRBD1 (6 bases). Germline V gene data show CDR1 as MNHEY and CDR2 as SVGAGI. This CDR3 comprises 14 residues. The V gene lost 5 bases and the J gene lost 3 bases, with 14 bases spanning the gap. The CDR3: CASSTGTRGYEQYF. CDR3 bases: TGTGCCAGCAGTACGGGGACAAGGGGCTACGAGCAGTACTTC.

V gene TRBV19 combines with J gene TRBJ2-7, with D hard to call. This CDR3 comprises 11 residues. Germline V gene data show CDR1 as LNHDA and CDR2 as SQIVND (reference sequence). The chain's CDR3 is CSWIEAYEQYF. CDR3 DNA sequence: TGTTCCTGGATTGAGGCCTACGAGCAGTACTTC.

This clone was counted between two and nine times. This rearrangement joins TRBV7-2 to TRBJ2-7; 7 bases align to TRBD1. The CDR3 extends over 13 amino acids. Germline CDR1 SGHTA, CDR2 FQGNSA. V dropped 1 base and J dropped 6; count of bases not matched to a gene: 3. The CDR3: CASSLDRGSEQYF. The CDR3 DNA reads as TGTGCCAGCAGCTTAGACAGGGGATCCGAGCAGTACTTC.

CDR3 in amino acids: CASSSGLAGEVDTQYF. The CDR3 region has the DNA TGCGCCAGCAGCTCCGGACTAGCGGGAGAGGTAGATACGCAGTATTTT. The gene calls are TRBV5-1 and TRBJ2-3, with 13 positions matching TRBD2. V gave up 3 bases and J gave up 5 bases; unmatched junction bases: 6. The CDR3 runs to 16 residues. CDR1 and CDR2 from the germline V gene are SGHRS and YFSETQ.

The J gene is TRBJ1-5, the V gene TRBV28, with D maybe TRBD1 (6 bases). V was trimmed by 6 bases and J by 0 bases, leaving 15 bases between them. This CDR3 has 16 residues. Germline lookup yields CDR1 MDHEN and CDR2 SYDVKM. CDR3 amino acids: CASRPLGQFSNQPQHF. The CDR3 region has the DNA TGTGCCAGCAGACCACTCGGACAGTTTAGCAATCAGCCCCAGCATTTT.